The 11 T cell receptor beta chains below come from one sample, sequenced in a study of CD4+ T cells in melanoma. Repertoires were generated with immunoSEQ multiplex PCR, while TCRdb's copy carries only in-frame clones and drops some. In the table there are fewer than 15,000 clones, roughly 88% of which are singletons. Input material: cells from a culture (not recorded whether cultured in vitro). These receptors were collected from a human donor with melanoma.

The CDR3 here is CASSRRTASYEQYF. The CDR3 bases are TGTGCCAGCAGTAGAAGGACGGCCTCCTACGAGCAGTACTTC. The chain is built from TRBV27 and TRBJ2-7; no definite D call. Trimming left V 5 bases short and J 0 bases short, with 11 bases between. From germline, CDR1 is MNHEY and CDR2 SMNVEV (reference sequence). This CDR3 has 14 residues.

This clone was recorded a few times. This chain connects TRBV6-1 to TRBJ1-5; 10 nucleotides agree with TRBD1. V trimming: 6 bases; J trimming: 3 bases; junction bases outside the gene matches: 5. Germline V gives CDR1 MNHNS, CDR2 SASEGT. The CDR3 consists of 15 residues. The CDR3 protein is CASRDRGRVNQPQHF. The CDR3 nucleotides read TGTGCCAGCAGGGACAGGGGGAGGGTCAATCAGCCCCAGCATTTT.

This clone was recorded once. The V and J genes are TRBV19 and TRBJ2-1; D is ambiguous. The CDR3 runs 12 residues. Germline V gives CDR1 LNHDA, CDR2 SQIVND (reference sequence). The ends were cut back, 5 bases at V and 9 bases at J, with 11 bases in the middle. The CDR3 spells CASSRDLIEQFF. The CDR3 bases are TGTGCCAGTAGTCGTGACTTGATTGAGCAGTTCTTC.

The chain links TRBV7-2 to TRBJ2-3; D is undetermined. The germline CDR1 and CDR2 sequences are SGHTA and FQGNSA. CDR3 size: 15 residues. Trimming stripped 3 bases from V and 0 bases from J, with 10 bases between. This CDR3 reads CASSLSRSSTDTQYF. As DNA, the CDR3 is TGTGCCAGCAGCTTGTCGCGGTCTAGCACAGATACGCAGTATTTT.

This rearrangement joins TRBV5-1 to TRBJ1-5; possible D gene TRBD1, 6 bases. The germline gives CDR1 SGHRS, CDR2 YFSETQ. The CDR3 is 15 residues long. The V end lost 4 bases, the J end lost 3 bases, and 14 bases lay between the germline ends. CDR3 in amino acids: CASSLEGTLNQPQHF. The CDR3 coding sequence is TGCGCCAGCAGCCTTGAGGGGACACTCAATCAGCCCCAGCATTTT.

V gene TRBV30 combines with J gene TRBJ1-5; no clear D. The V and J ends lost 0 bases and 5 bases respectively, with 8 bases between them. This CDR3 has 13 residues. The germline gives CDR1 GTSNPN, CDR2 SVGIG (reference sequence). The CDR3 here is CAWSVLGYQPQHF. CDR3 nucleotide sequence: TGTGCCTGGAGTGTTTTGGGCTATCAGCCCCAGCATTTT.

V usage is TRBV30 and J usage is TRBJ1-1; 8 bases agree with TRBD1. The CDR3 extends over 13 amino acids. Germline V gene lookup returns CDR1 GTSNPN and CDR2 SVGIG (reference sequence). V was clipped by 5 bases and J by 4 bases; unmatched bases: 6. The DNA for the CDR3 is TGTGCCTGGGACAGGGGTTCGACCACTGAAGCTTTCTTT. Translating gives CAWDRGSTTEAFF.

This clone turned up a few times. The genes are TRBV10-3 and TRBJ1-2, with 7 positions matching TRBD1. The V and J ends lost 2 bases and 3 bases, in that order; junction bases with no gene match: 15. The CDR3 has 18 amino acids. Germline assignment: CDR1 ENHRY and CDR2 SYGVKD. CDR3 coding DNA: TGTGCCATCAGTGAGGTGAGGTTAGGGCGGGACAGTTACTATGGCTACACCTTC. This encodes CAISEVRLGRDSYYGYTF.

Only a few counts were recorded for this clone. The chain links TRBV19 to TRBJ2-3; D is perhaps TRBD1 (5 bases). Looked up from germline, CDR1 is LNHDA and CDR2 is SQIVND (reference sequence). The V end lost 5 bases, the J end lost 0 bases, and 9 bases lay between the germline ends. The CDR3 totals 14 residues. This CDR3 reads CASSRQGSTDTQYF. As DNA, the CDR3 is TGTGCCAGTAGTCGGCAGGGAAGCACAGATACGCAGTATTTT. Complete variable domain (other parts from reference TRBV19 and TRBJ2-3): DGGITQSPKYLFRKEGQNVTLSCEQNLNHDAMYWYRQDPGQGLRLIYYSQIVNDFQKGDIAEGYSVSREKKESFPLTVTSAQKNPTAFYLCASSRQGSTDTQYFGPGTRLTVL.

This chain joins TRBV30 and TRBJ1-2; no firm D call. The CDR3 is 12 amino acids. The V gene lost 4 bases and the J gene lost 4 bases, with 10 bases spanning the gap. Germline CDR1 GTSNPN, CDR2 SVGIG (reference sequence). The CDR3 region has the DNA TGTGCCTGGACCCATGACACCTATGGCTACACCTTC. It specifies CAWTHDTYGYTF.

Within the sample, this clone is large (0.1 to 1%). Written as DNA, the CDR3 is TGCGCCAGCAGTAGACAGGGGAGTGGCACTGAAGCTTTCTTT. This sequence encodes CASSRQGSGTEAFF. The rearrangement links TRBV10-2 to TRBJ1-1; 8 positions match TRBD1. Germline CDR1 is WSHSY and CDR2 is SAAADI. With 5 bases clipped from V and 4 bases from J, the junction kept 6 bases outside the gene matches. The CDR3 consists of 14 residues.